Listed here are 11 T cell receptor beta chains from one sample, sequenced in a study of blood T cell repertoires in COVID-19. TCRdb's copy holds only in-frame clones and misses some; the assay was immunoSEQ multiplex PCR. The top ten clones hold 1% to 1.5% of a sample with about 62,000 clones, 80% to 90% of them seen once. Sequencing used peripheral blood. The receptors shown here come from a woman older than 75 with acute or convalescent COVID-19.

V and J are TRBV20-1 and TRBJ1-5, with D perhaps matching TRBD1 (6 bases). Germline V gene sequence: CDR1 DFQATT, CDR2 SNEGSKA (reference sequence). The length of the CDR3 is 14 residues. Trimming pared 3 bases from V and 7 bases from J, leaving 16 bases between. The CDR3 protein is CSASVSGRGQPQHF. CDR3 in DNA: TGCAGTGCTAGTGTCTCCGGGAGGGGGCAGCCCCAGCATTTT.

This chain joins TRBV7-2 and TRBJ2-1, with D maybe TRBD2 (7 bases). Germline CDR1 and CDR2: SGHTA and FQGNSA. Trimming left V 0 bases short and J 1 base short, with 10 bases between. This CDR3 spans 16 amino acids. CDR3 in amino acids: CASSLAAGASYNEQFF. The CDR3 bases are TGTGCCAGCAGCTTAGCGGCGGGGGCGTCCTACAATGAGCAGTTCTTC.

The chain has TRBV27 and TRBJ2-2, with 7 bases that match TRBD1. The CDR3 has 12 amino acids. The junction had 4 bases not matched to a gene; V was cut back by 8 bases and J by 7 bases. In germline, CDR1 is MNHEY, CDR2 SMNVEV (reference sequence). The CDR3, as DNA: TGTGCCAGCCGACAGGGCGGCGGGGAGCTGTTTTTT. It translates to CASRQGGGELFF.

This chain joins TRBV30 and TRBJ1-2, with D possibly TRBD1 on 5 matching bases. Trimming took off 0 bases at V and 3 bases at J, with 14 bases between the two ends. Germline V CDR1 and CDR2: GTSNPN, SVGIG (reference sequence). CDR3 length equals 15 residues. CDR3: CAWSVRGMIHYGYTF. The CDR3 DNA follows: TGTGCCTGGAGTGTTAGGGGTATGATCCACTATGGCTACACCTTC.

J is TRBJ2-1 and V is TRBV7-8; 8 bases map to TRBD2. V lost 5 bases to trimming and J lost 5 bases; unmatched junction nucleotides: 8. The CDR3 consists of 15 residues. Germline V CDR1 and CDR2: SGHVS, FQNEAQ. The CDR3: CASSPSGSPHNEQFF. CDR3 DNA sequence: TGTGCCAGCAGCCCCAGCGGGAGTCCTCACAATGAGCAGTTCTTC.

The rearrangement links TRBV6-5 to TRBJ1-1; no reliable D call. Between the trimmed V and J ends, which lost 0 bases and 1 base, there was a span of 9 bases. Germline V gives CDR1 MNHEY, CDR2 SVGAGI. This CDR3 contains 15 residues. The CDR3 reads CASSYSAIPNTEAFF. In nucleotides, the CDR3 is TGTGCCAGCAGTTACTCGGCAATCCCGAACACTGAAGCTTTCTTT.

This chain connects TRBV3-1 (or the pseudogene TRBV3-2) to TRBJ2-3; TRBD1 agrees at 8 bases. The germline gives CDR1 LGHDT, CDR2 YNNKEL (reference sequence). The CDR3 sequence is 15 residues long. V was clipped by 1 base and J by 4 bases; unmatched bases: 4. DNA of the CDR3: TGTGCCAGCAGCCAAGGACAGGGGAGCGCAGATACGCAGTATTTT. The encoded protein is CASSQGQGSADTQYF.

CDR3 nucleotides: TGTGCCAGCAGCTTCTCCGGAGGGAGCACAGATACGCAGTATTTT. It encodes CASSFSGGSTDTQYF. The genes are TRBV11-3 and TRBJ2-3; TRBD2 might be the D (6 bases). Looked up from germline, CDR1 is SGHNT and CDR2 is YENEEA. V gave up 3 bases and J gave up 0 bases, with 10 bases separating them. The CDR3 sequence is 15 residues long.

V usage is TRBV5-6 and J usage is TRBJ1-1; possibly TRBD1 for D (5 bases). Trimming shortened V by 0 bases and J by 7 bases, and 10 bases separated the two germline ends. Per the germline V gene, CDR1 is SGHDT and CDR2 is YYEEEE. The CDR3 has 13 residues. CDR3 residues: CASSLVGRGEAFF. The CDR3 DNA reads as TGTGCCAGCAGCTTGGTGGGGCGGGGTGAAGCTTTCTTT. Drawing the rest from reference TRBV5-6 and TRBJ1-1, the complete variable domain is DAGVTQSPTHLIKTRGQQVTLRCSPKSGHDTVSWYQQALGQGPQFIFQYYEEEERQRGNFPDRFSGHQFPNYSSELNVNALLLGDSALYLCASSLVGRGEAFFGQGTRLTVV.

The chain combines TRBV6-5 with TRBJ1-3, with a tentative D call TRBD1 (6 bases). In germline, CDR1 is MNHEY, CDR2 SVGAGI. Trimming cost V 6 bases and J 0 bases, with 9 bases left between them. The CDR3 is made up of 14 amino acids. The CDR3 protein is CASRQDSSGNTIYF. The CDR3 bases are TGTGCCAGCAGACAGGACAGCTCTGGAAACACCATATATTTT.

V gene TRBV18 combines with J gene TRBJ2-7; the match to TRBD1 covers 7 bases. After removal of 5 bases from V and 4 bases from J, the junction contained 11 bases not matched to a gene. Per the germline V gene, CDR1 is KGHSH and CDR2 is LQKENI. The CDR3 contains 15 residues. CDR3 sequence: CASSLSGTVMYEQYF. The CDR3 region has the DNA TGTGCCAGCTCATTATCCGGGACAGTAATGTACGAGCAGTACTTC.